This TCR beta chain was sequenced for a study of T cell repertoires in aging, cancer and after chemotherapy. Study overall: Clear clonal overlap appeared across healthy donor samples taken over several months to years. Study-wide results and limits: Across the chemotherapy interval, each cancer cohort showed higher median generation probability, suggesting thymic rebound.

Multiplex touch-down PCR with TRB-A/B primers amplified rearranged V-D-J TRB sequences. TCRdb reprocessed the multiplex PCR reads with MiXCR, giving one entry per CDR3 protein. The sample shows about 7,400 distinct CDR3 sequences, around two fifths of them seen only once. The template was genomic DNA from peripheral blood, not RNA. Trimming cost V 3 bases and J 2 bases, with 6 bases left between them. The CDR3 sequence is 12 residues long. From germline, CDR1 is SQVTM and CDR2 ANQGSEA. This clonotype is labeled as medium-sized. Its cognate antigen is unknown. The receptor's source is a human donor in good health. This sequence joins TRBV29-1 and TRBJ2-3; the D is unclear. The specimen sequenced was blood. The CDR3, as DNA: TGCAGCGTTGACGGACCCACAGATACGCAGTATTTT. It yields the protein CSVDGPTDTQYF.